This T cell receptor (beta chain) was captured in a study of blood T cell repertoires in COVID-19. Study as a whole: COVID-19 samples from acute and convalescent phases originated in the United States, Italy and Spain. T cells, B-cell-depleted T cells, or PBMCs supplied cDNA or gDNA.

This clone was seen once. The V gene's germline CDR1 is KGHSH and CDR2 LQKENI. The CDR3 consists of 14 residues. V lost 3 bases and J 3 bases, leaving 9 bases between the germline ends. Seattle patients were enrolled during active infection and followed longitudinally. In the original analysis: Nucleated cell counts were estimated from reference gene primer amplification. Here immunoSEQ multiplex PCR was the method, and the copy in TCRdb shows in-frame clones only, minus some. V, J and clone size are taken as reported in that table, and D and trimming were inferred from the DNA itself. The sample lists about 150,000 clones, approximately 83% occurring once.

The rearrangement uses TRBV18 and TRBJ2-1; D may be TRBD1 (5 bases). Sequenced material: peripheral blood. The TCR comes from a woman aged 55-69 years with COVID-19, enrolled during active disease. Here the CDR3 DNA reads TGTGCCAGCTCACCCCAGCAGGGCTACAATGAGCAGTTCTTC. It codes for CASSPQQGYNEQFF. The full variable domain, completed using reference TRBV18 and TRBJ2-1, is NAGVMQNPRHLVRRRGQEARLRCSPMKGHSHVYWYRQLPEEGLKFMVYLQKENIIDESGMPKERFSAEFPKEGPSILRIQQVVRGDSAAYFCASSPQQGYNEQFFGPGTRLTVL.